Below, 25 T cell receptor beta chains from the same sample are listed, as sequenced in a study of Graves' ophthalmopathy and Graves' hyperthyroidism. Amplified material comprised TCR beta CDR3 regions derived from RNA transcripts. First-round RT-PCR used HTBI primers; second-round multiplex PCR followed. Via MiXCR, TCRdb re-called the multiplex PCR reads, giving one row per CDR3 protein. The sample shows about 420,000 distinct CDR3 sequences, under 25% of them seen only once. Sequenced input: peripheral blood. All receptors come from a woman aged 18 to 35 with stable Graves' hyperthyroidism.

This clonotype was observed many times. CDR3 in DNA: TGTGCCAGCAGTTTACAAAGGGCTGGAGGAGAGCAGTACTTC. This encodes CASSLQRAGGEQYF. This chain joins TRBV12-3 or TRBV12-4 and TRBJ2-7; perhaps TRBD2 as D (5 bases). V gave up 2 bases and J gave up 7 bases, with 15 bases separating them. CDR3 length: 14 residues.

This clonotype appeared a few times. The V and J genes are TRBV28 and TRBJ2-7; 8 positions agree with TRBD1. CDR1 is MDHEN and CDR2 is SYDVKM in the germline V gene. There are 17 residues in the CDR3. Losses at the gene ends were 6 bases for V and 4 bases for J; bases not matched to a gene: 17. In nucleotides, the CDR3 is TGTGCCAGCAGCTTTAGCTCCACAGGGGGTCTATGGTACGAGCAGTACTTC. Amino acid sequence: CASSFSSTGGLWYEQYF. The full variable domain, its missing parts supplied by reference TRBV28 and TRBJ2-7, is DVKVTQSSRYLVKRTGEKVFLECVQDMDHENMFWYRQDPGLGLRLIYFSYDVKMKEKGDIPEGYSVSREKKERFSLILESASTNQTSMYLCASSFSSTGGLWYEQYFGPGTRLTVT.

About this clonotype: A much larger clone lies one base from this, so it may be a read error. The chain combines TRBV12-3 or TRBV12-4 with TRBJ2-4, with TRBD2 identical over 11 bases. The CDR3 totals 15 residues. The CDR3 reads CASSVSGRAKNIKYF. The CDR3 nucleotides are TGTGCCAGCAGTGTTAGCGGGAGGGCCAAAAACATTAAGTACTTC.

This clonotype was observed at least ten times. The chain joins TRBV6-5 to TRBJ2-5; D gene ambiguous. Germline V gene data show CDR1 as MNHEY and CDR2 as SVGAGI. The CDR3 is 13 amino acids. With 2 bases removed from V and 6 bases from J, the gap between germline ends came to 10 bases. Here the CDR3 reads CASSYPVGKTQYF. The CDR3 coding sequence is TGTGCCAGCAGTTACCCGGTAGGGAAGACCCAGTACTTC.

This clonotype was found once. The rearrangement uses TRBV2 and TRBJ1-5, with 7 bases aligning to TRBD1. Trimming removed 6 bases from V and 4 bases from J; junction bases left unmatched: 9. The CDR3 extends over 15 amino acids. CDR1 SNHLY and CDR2 FYNNEI come from the germline V gene. The CDR3 sequence is CASREAGTENQPQHF. The CDR3 DNA reads as TGTGCCAGCAGGGAGGCCGGGACAGAAAATCAGCCCCAGCATTTT. Based on the CDR3 plus reference TRBV2 and TRBJ1-5, the full variable domain is EPEVTQTPSHQVTQMGQEVILRCVPISNHLYFYWYRQILGQKVEFLVSFYNNEISEKSEIFDDQFSVERPDGSNFTLKIRSTKLEDSAMYFCASREAGTENQPQHFGDGTRLSIL.

The sample holds many counts of this clonotype. The genes are TRBV6-5 and TRBJ2-7, with 7 bases aligning to TRBD1. CDR3 length equals 14 residues. Germline lookup yields CDR1 MNHEY and CDR2 SVGAGI. The V and J ends lost 2 bases and 2 bases, in that order; junction bases with no gene match: 3. CDR3: CASSYGDRPYEQYF. The CDR3 coding sequence is TGTGCCAGCAGTTACGGGGACAGACCCTACGAGCAGTACTTC.

The rearrangement links TRBV28 to TRBJ2-2; D possibly uses TRBD1 or TRBD2 (7 bases each). Trimming stripped 7 bases from V and 4 bases from J, with 13 bases between. CDR3 length: 14 residues. Germline V CDR1 and CDR2: MDHEN, SYDVKM. The CDR3 protein is CASTPGGGTGELFF. The CDR3 region has the DNA TGTGCCAGCACCCCAGGGGGGGGCACCGGGGAGCTGTTTTTT.

This clonotype was recorded many times. The J gene is TRBJ2-5, the V gene TRBV10-3, with D tentatively TRBD1 or TRBD2 (5 bases each). Germline V gene sequence: CDR1 ENHRY, CDR2 SYGVKD. V was cut by 3 bases and J by 4 bases, with 18 bases left in between. The CDR3 totals 16 residues. The CDR3 here is CAISDPVQGGGETQYF. CDR3 nucleotides: TGTGCCATCAGTGATCCCGTGCAGGGCGGAGGAGAGACCCAGTACTTC.

With respect to this clonotype: A much larger clone sits a single nucleotide away, making a read error possible. The chain uses TRBV29-1 and TRBJ1-1; D perhaps matches TRBD1 (5 bases). Germline values: CDR1 SQVTM, CDR2 ANQGSEA. This CDR3 has 12 amino acids. For the CDR3, the DNA is TGCAGCGCCGAACGGGGGGGGACTGAAGCTTGCTTT. Its protein is CSAERGGTEACF.

This clonotype was detected many times. The CDR3 bases are TGTGCCTGGAGTGACAGCAATCAGCCCCAGCATTTT. As protein: CAWSDSNQPQHF. This chain uses TRBV30 with TRBJ1-5; no clear D. The CDR3 has 12 residues. Trimming shortened V by 1 base and J by 1 base, and 2 bases separated the two germline ends. The germline V gene encodes CDR1 GTSNPN and CDR2 SVGIG (reference sequence).

This clonotype was recorded at least ten times. The gene calls are TRBV11-2 and TRBJ2-5; D might be TRBD2 (7 bases). Germline lookup yields CDR1 SGHAT and CDR2 FQNNGV. V was cut by 5 bases and J by 4 bases, with 20 bases left in between. The CDR3 totals 16 residues. CDR3 amino acids: CASSRLRSRGGETQYF. CDR3 nucleotide sequence: TGTGCCAGCAGCCGCCTGCGGAGTAGGGGGGGAGAGACCCAGTACTTC. The full variable domain, its missing parts supplied by reference TRBV11-2 and TRBJ2-5, is EAGVAQSPRYKIIEKRQSVAFWCNPISGHATLYWYQQILGQGPKLLIQFQNNGVVDDSQLPKDRFSAERLKGVDSTLKIQPAKLEDSAVYLCASSRLRSRGGETQYFGPGTRLLVL.

This clonotype has a count of ten or more. V usage is TRBV6-2 or TRBV6-3 and J usage is TRBJ2-7; no definite D call. V was pared by 7 bases and J by 0 bases, with 16 bases between. CDR1 is MNHEY and CDR2 is SVGEGT in the germline V gene. This CDR3 is built from 15 residues. CDR3 sequence: CASTFHSASSYEQYF. The DNA for the CDR3 is TGTGCCAGCACCTTCCACAGTGCAAGCTCCTACGAGCAGTACTTC.

The chain is built from TRBV7-8 and TRBJ2-7; TRBD1 matches at 8 bases. Per the germline V gene, CDR1 is SGHVS and CDR2 is FQNEAQ. This CDR3 is built from 17 residues. The V gene end was trimmed by 1 base and the J gene end by 6 bases; junction bases not matched to a gene: 14. CDR3 DNA: TGTGCCAGCAGCTTAGTGCGGGCAGGGGGCCCTCTTCGCGAGCAGTACTTC. Its translation is CASSLVRAGGPLREQYF.

The chain is built from TRBV2 and TRBJ1-3, with D unresolved. The CDR3 spans 14 residues. Trimming removed 3 bases from V and 4 bases from J, with 10 bases in between. CDR1 SNHLY and CDR2 FYNNEI come from the germline V gene. The chain's CDR3 is CASSDGFGGNTIYF. The CDR3 bases are TGTGCCAGCAGTGACGGGTTTGGAGGAAACACCATATATTTT. Combining the CDR3 with reference TRBV2 and TRBJ1-3 gives the whole variable domain EPEVTQTPSHQVTQMGQEVILRCVPISNHLYFYWYRQILGQKVEFLVSFYNNEISEKSEIFDDQFSVERPDGSNFTLKIRSTKLEDSAMYFCASSDGFGGNTIYFGEGSWLTVV.

This clonotype appeared many times. The genes are TRBV9 and TRBJ2-5; 15 positions match TRBD2. CDR3 length: 17 amino acids. Losses at the gene ends were 0 bases for V and 2 bases for J; bases not matched to a gene: 2. Germline CDR1 SGDLS, CDR2 YYNGEE. The CDR3 here is CASSVGGTSGRQETQYF. The CDR3 nucleotides read TGTGCCAGCAGCGTAGGAGGGACTAGCGGGAGGCAAGAGACCCAGTACTTC.

This clonotype was found many times. The chain recombines TRBV11-1 with TRBJ2-7; D might be TRBD1 (5 bases). With 5 bases removed from V and 1 base from J, the gap between germline ends came to 18 bases. The CDR3 totals 16 residues. Looked up from germline, CDR1 is SGHAT and CDR2 is FQDESV (reference sequence). CDR3 in amino acids: CASSEGVVGPSYEQYF. CDR3 in DNA: TGTGCCAGCAGCGAAGGGGTGGTAGGGCCATCCTACGAGCAGTACTTC.

At least ten counts were recorded for this clonotype. The genes are TRBV7-6 and TRBJ2-7, with 8 bases lining up with TRBD2. CDR1 SGHVS and CDR2 FNYEAQ come from the germline V gene. The CDR3 totals 15 residues. The ends lost 2 bases at V and 6 bases at J; junction bases unmatched: 9. Here the CDR3 reads CASSLFATSAVEQYF. CDR3 sequence (DNA): TGTGCCAGCAGCTTATTTGCGACTAGCGCCGTCGAGCAGTACTTC.

At least ten counts were recorded for this clonotype. The chain has TRBV11-2 and TRBJ2-2, with TRBD1 as a possible D gene (5 bases). Trimming removed 1 base from V and 4 bases from J, with 10 bases in between. CDR1 is SGHAT and CDR2 is FQNNGV in the germline V gene. CDR3 length equals 15 residues. The CDR3 loop is CASSLGLRGTGELFF. The CDR3 DNA is TGTGCCAGCAGCTTAGGTTTAAGGGGCACCGGGGAGCTGTTTTTT.

The chain is built from TRBV7-2 and TRBJ2-7, with 7 positions matching TRBD1. This CDR3 region has 15 residues. With V trimmed by 5 bases and J by 3 bases, 10 bases remained unmatched. CDR1 and CDR2 (germline): SGHTA, FQGNSA. The CDR3 coding sequence is TGTGCCAGCAGCGAAACGGGACAGACTCGCTACGAGCAGTACTTC. It is translated as CASSETGQTRYEQYF.

The chain joins TRBV5-1 to TRBJ2-7; 8 nucleotides match TRBD1. The germline gives CDR1 SGHRS, CDR2 YFSETQ. The V segment lost 2 bases and the J segment 5 bases; nucleotides outside the gene matches: 6. The CDR3 is made up of 14 amino acids. In nucleotides, the CDR3 is TGCGCCAGCAGCTTTAAGGACAGGGCGGACGAGCAGTACTTC. This gives the protein CASSFKDRADEQYF. Full variable domain (missing parts from reference TRBV5-1 and TRBJ2-7): KAGVTQTPRYLIKTRGQQVTLSCSPISGHRSVSWYQQTPGQGLQFLFEYFSETQRNKGNFPGRFSGRQFSNSRSEMNVSTLELGDSALYLCASSFKDRADEQYFGPGTRLTVT.

This clonotype was seen repeatedly, ten times or more. The chain couples TRBV27 to TRBJ1-1, with a possible D match to TRBD1 (5 bases). Looked up from germline, CDR1 is MNHEY and CDR2 is SMNVEV (reference sequence). This CDR3 is built from 14 residues. Trimming removed 6 bases from V and 3 bases from J, with 14 bases in between. The CDR3 DNA reads as TGTGCCAGCAGCCTTCCAGGGAGCGACACTGAAGCTTTCTTT. Translating gives CASSLPGSDTEAFF.

This clonotype was recorded at least ten times. The rearrangement links TRBV20-1 to TRBJ1-5; D call uncertain. The CDR3 is made up of 14 amino acids. The germline CDR1 and CDR2 sequences are DFQATT and SNEGSKA (reference sequence). Trimming removed 3 bases at V and 6 bases at J, with 15 bases between. CDR3 amino acids: CSASRREGRQPQHF. The CDR3 nucleotides read TGCAGTGCTAGTAGGAGGGAGGGCCGTCAGCCCCAGCATTTT.

This clonotype has at least ten counts. CDR3 region: CASKGLAGGSYEQYF. CDR3 DNA: TGTGCCAGCAAGGGGTTAGCGGGAGGGAGCTACGAGCAGTACTTC. The chain carries TRBV27 and TRBJ2-7, with 11 nucleotides matching TRBD2. Germline trimming cut 7 bases from V and 3 bases from J; bases unmatched to any gene: 8. The CDR3 has 15 amino acids. Germline loops: CDR1 MNHEY, CDR2 SMNVEV (reference sequence).

This clonotype was counted many times. CDR3 nucleotides: TGTGCCAGCAGTCCTCAGGGACAGGAGAATCAGCCCCAGCATTTT. It yields the protein CASSPQGQENQPQHF. This chain connects TRBV12-3 or TRBV12-4 to TRBJ1-5, with 8 nucleotides matching TRBD1. J lost 4 bases, V lost 5 bases, and 7 bases had no gene match. CDR3 size: 15 residues.

This clonotype was picked up many times. The V gene is TRBV30, the J gene TRBJ2-7; perhaps TRBD2 as D (5 bases). CDR1 and CDR2 from the germline V gene are GTSNPN and SVGIG (reference sequence). The CDR3 is made up of 14 amino acids. V lost 7 bases and J lost 6, with 22 bases in between. The CDR3 sequence is CASLPSDSISEQYF. DNA for the CDR3: TGTGCCTCGCTCCCCTCGGACTCGATTTCCGAGCAGTACTTC. The complete variable domain, with remaining parts taken from reference TRBV30 and TRBJ2-7, reads SQTIHQWPATLVQPVGSPLSLECTVEGTSNPNLYWYRQAAGRGLQLLFYSVGIGQISSEVPQNLSASRPQDRQFILSSKKLLLSDSGFYLCASLPSDSISEQYFGPGTRLTVT.